The clone carrying this TCR beta chain was picked up one time. Profiling relied on immunoSEQ multiplex PCR, and the TCRdb table lists in-frame clones only, not all of them. This sample has more than 40,000 clones; under 90% occur once, and the top ten carry roughly 1.5%. The sample originates from a study of T cell changes during pregnancy in multiple sclerosis. The origin of this receptor is a female donor in good health, enrolled as a control in a pregnancy study. The sample was peripheral blood, taken in the first trimester of pregnancy.

The CDR3 nucleotides are TGTGCCAGCAGTGACACTAGCGGGAACACCGGGGAGCTGTTTTTT. It yields the protein CASSDTSGNTGELFF. The J gene is TRBJ2-2, the V gene TRBV6-4, with 8 nucleotides matching TRBD2. The CDR3 consists of 15 residues. Germline V gives CDR1 MRHNA, CDR2 SNTAGT. Trimming at V came to 2 bases and at J to 1 base, leaving 0 bases not matched to a gene.